This T cell receptor (beta chain) was obtained from a study of shared clonotypes between healthy human individuals. The protocol was immunoSEQ multiplex PCR, while the TCRdb copy is restricted to in-frame clones and leaves out a portion. The sample yields 1 million to 1.2 million clones, about 72% seen once. Points from the study as a whole: Some clonotypes were shared by all four sorted-subset donors, while others were not shared. The non-shared ones had lower generation probabilities than the shared ones.

CDR1 and CDR2 from the germline V gene are SSHAT and FNYEAQ (reference sequence). The CDR3 totals 16 residues. V lost 2 bases to trimming and J lost 3 bases; unmatched junction nucleotides: 6. Of note for this clone: Its antigen is currently unknown.

The chain uses TRBV7-7 and TRBJ2-1; the match to TRBD2 covers 8 bases. The sequence derives from a man younger than 35 in good health. Some clones in this sample may be carry-over from other donors' samples. The specimen was memory CD4+ T cells from PBMCs. The subset was: CD45RA-negative fraction. The CDR3 loop is CASSLQPGLGYNEQFF. As DNA, the CDR3 is TGTGCCAGCAGCTTACAACCGGGACTAGGCTACAATGAGCAGTTCTTC.